Listed below are T cell receptor beta chains from one sample, sequenced in a study of blood T cell repertoires in COVID-19. Assay: immunoSEQ multiplex PCR; the TCRdb copy retains only in-frame clones and omits some. The table has some 58,000 clones, roughly 91% seen once. The specimen sequenced was peripheral blood. The receptors derive from a middle-aged man with active COVID-19. Both conserved end residues are part of each CDR3. A D gene is named only where the DNA matches it firmly. Clone size is shown for a subset of rows, as once, few, many or a class of expanded clone.

v_call: TRBV2; d_call: .; j_call: TRBJ1-1; clone_size: .; cdr3_nt: TGTGCCAGCAGTGTGGGCCTTAACACTGAAGCTTTCTTT; cdr3_aa: CASSVGLNTEAFF
v_call: TRBV7-8; d_call: .; j_call: TRBJ2-7; clone_size: .; cdr3_nt: TGTGCCAGCAGCTTAGTGGTGACAGCATACGAGCAGTACTTC; cdr3_aa: CASSLVVTAYEQYF
v_call: TRBV24-1; d_call: .; j_call: TRBJ1-2; clone_size: .; cdr3_nt: TGTGCCACCAGTGATTTGAGGCGGGACTATGGCTACACCTTC; cdr3_aa: CATSDLRRDYGYTF
v_call: TRBV7-2; d_call: TRBD1; j_call: TRBJ1-1; clone_size: .; cdr3_nt: TGTGCCAGCAGCTTATTAGTTCCGGGACAGAAGTCGTCAGCTTTCTTT; cdr3_aa: CASSLLVPGQKSSAFF
v_call: TRBV5-1; d_call: TRBD2; j_call: TRBJ2-1; clone_size: once; cdr3_nt: TGCGCCAGCAGCTTGCTGGTAGCGGGGGCCGATAACAATGAGCAGTTCTTC; cdr3_aa: CASSLLVAGADNNEQFF
v_call: TRBV19; d_call: .; j_call: TRBJ1-4; clone_size: .; cdr3_nt: TGTGCCAGTAGTTCCTGGGACTTGTATGAAAAACTGTTTTTT; cdr3_aa: CASSSWDLYEKLFF
v_call: TRBV5-4; d_call: TRBD2; j_call: TRBJ2-3; clone_size: .; cdr3_nt: TGTGCCAGCAGCTTGGGACTAGCGGGAGGCACAGATACGCAGTATTTT; cdr3_aa: CASSLGLAGGTDTQYF
v_call: TRBV6-1; d_call: .; j_call: TRBJ2-1; clone_size: .; cdr3_nt: TGTGCCAGCAGTGAGGGTCCGACTAGATTCTTC; cdr3_aa: CASSEGPTRFF
v_call: TRBV7-2; d_call: TRBD1; j_call: TRBJ2-7; clone_size: .; cdr3_nt: TGTGCCAGCAGCTTAGCAACAGGGGGTACCGGCGGGCAGTACTTC; cdr3_aa: CASSLATGGTGGQYF
v_call: TRBV6-5; d_call: TRBD1; j_call: TRBJ2-5; clone_size: few; cdr3_nt: TGTGCCAGCAGTCCCGGACAGGGGAGGCAGACCCAGTACTTC; cdr3_aa: CASSPGQGRQTQYF
v_call: TRBV6-2/TRBV6-3; d_call: TRBD2; j_call: TRBJ2-5; clone_size: .; cdr3_nt: TGTGCCAGCAGTTACTCAGGGCTAGCGGGAGGTTTGGAGACCCAGTACTTC; cdr3_aa: CASSYSGLAGGLETQYF
v_call: TRBV28; d_call: .; j_call: TRBJ2-3; clone_size: few; cdr3_nt: TGTGCCAGCAGTACCCTAGCACACGATACGCAGTATTTT; cdr3_aa: CASSTLAHDTQYF
v_call: TRBV12-2; d_call: .; j_call: TRBJ2-7; clone_size: .; cdr3_nt: TGTGCAAGTCGCTTAGTCTGTGCGGGACGGAGCTCCTACGAGCAGTACTTC; cdr3_aa: CASRLVCAGRSSYEQYF
v_call: TRBV14; d_call: .; j_call: TRBJ2-1; clone_size: once; cdr3_nt: TGTGCCAGCAGCCAAGGATACCCTGCAGGACAGTTCTTC; cdr3_aa: CASSQGYPAGQFF
v_call: TRBV7-9; d_call: .; j_call: TRBJ1-4; clone_size: .; cdr3_nt: TGTGCCAGCAGCCCAAAGAACGGTGCAACTAATGAAAAACTGTTTTTT; cdr3_aa: CASSPKNGATNEKLFF
v_call: TRBV18; d_call: .; j_call: TRBJ2-1; clone_size: .; cdr3_nt: TGTGCCAGCTCACTCCTTCCAGGAGCTCAGGGCAATGAGCAGTTCTTC; cdr3_aa: CASSLLPGAQGNEQFF
v_call: TRBV7-8; d_call: TRBD2; j_call: TRBJ2-3; clone_size: .; cdr3_nt: TGTGCCAGCAGCTCACTCTCCGGGACTAGCGGACTCCAGATAACGCAGTATTTT; cdr3_aa: CASSSLSGTSGLQITQYF
v_call: TRBV28; d_call: TRBD1; j_call: TRBJ2-3; clone_size: .; cdr3_nt: TGTGCCAGCAGTTTGGGACAGGGGTTCACAGATACGCAGTATTTT; cdr3_aa: CASSLGQGFTDTQYF
v_call: TRBV15; d_call: .; j_call: TRBJ2-3; clone_size: .; cdr3_nt: TGTGCCACCAGCAATCTCAAAGAGGGACAACAGTATTTT; cdr3_aa: CATSNLKEGQQYF
v_call: TRBV4-1; d_call: .; j_call: TRBJ2-3; clone_size: once; cdr3_nt: TGCGCCAGCAGCCAAGCGCTAGCGCACACAGATACGCAGTATTTT; cdr3_aa: CASSQALAHTDTQYF
v_call: TRBV27; d_call: TRBD2; j_call: TRBJ2-7; clone_size: .; cdr3_nt: TGTGCCAGCAGTCCCCCGGGACTAGCGTACTACGAGCAGTACTTC; cdr3_aa: CASSPPGLAYYEQYF
v_call: TRBV12-3/TRBV12-4; d_call: .; j_call: TRBJ1-6; clone_size: .; cdr3_nt: TGTGCCAGCAGCCTATCGAATTCACCCCTCCACTTT; cdr3_aa: CASSLSNSPLHF
v_call: TRBV7-9; d_call: TRBD1; j_call: TRBJ1-4; clone_size: .; cdr3_nt: TGTGCCAGCGCGGGACAGGGGACGTATGGGGGGGAAAAACTGTTTTTT; cdr3_aa: CASAGQGTYGGEKLFF
v_call: TRBV28; d_call: TRBD1; j_call: TRBJ2-7; clone_size: few; cdr3_nt: TGTGCCAGCAGTTTGTACCGGGACAGGGGCTACGAGCAGTACTTC; cdr3_aa: CASSLYRDRGYEQYF
v_call: TRBV9; d_call: .; j_call: TRBJ2-7; clone_size: few; cdr3_nt: TGTGCCAGCAGCCCGCGGACAGAATTCTACGAGCAGTACTTC; cdr3_aa: CASSPRTEFYEQYF
v_call: TRBV5-4; d_call: TRBD1; j_call: TRBJ2-7; clone_size: .; cdr3_nt: TGTGCCAGCAGCCGCGGGACAGGATCCTACGAGCAGTACTTC; cdr3_aa: CASSRGTGSYEQYF
v_call: TRBV7-9; d_call: .; j_call: TRBJ2-1; clone_size: .; cdr3_nt: TGTGCCAGCAGCTTAGGCGCGAGTAAGCGGGTCGCTTACAATGAGCAGTTCTTC; cdr3_aa: CASSLGASKRVAYNEQFF
v_call: TRBV19; d_call: .; j_call: TRBJ2-7; clone_size: .; cdr3_nt: TGTGCCAGTGCCACATCATCCCTCTACGAGCAGTACTTC; cdr3_aa: CASATSSLYEQYF
v_call: TRBV19; d_call: .; j_call: TRBJ1-5; clone_size: .; cdr3_nt: TGTGCCAGTAAAGGCAGGGAGGTCAATCAGCCCCAGCATTTT; cdr3_aa: CASKGREVNQPQHF
v_call: TRBV3-1/TRBV3-2; d_call: TRBD2; j_call: TRBJ2-2; clone_size: .; cdr3_nt: TGTGCCAGCAGCCAACGGGCGGGGGGGCCCACCGGGGAGCTGTTTTTT; cdr3_aa: CASSQRAGGPTGELFF
v_call: TRBV19; d_call: TRBD1; j_call: TRBJ1-1; clone_size: .; cdr3_nt: TGTGCCAGTACTGCCGGGACAGCACTTGCTGAAGCTTTCTTT; cdr3_aa: CASTAGTALAEAFF
v_call: TRBV6-5; d_call: TRBD1; j_call: TRBJ1-1; clone_size: once; cdr3_nt: TGTGCCAGCAGTCACAGGGGTGAAGCTTTCTTT; cdr3_aa: CASSHRGEAFF
v_call: TRBV11-3; d_call: .; j_call: TRBJ1-5; clone_size: .; cdr3_nt: TGTGCCAGCAGCTTGGGAGCCTTTCGAACCTATAGCAATCAGCCCCAGCATTTT; cdr3_aa: CASSLGAFRTYSNQPQHF
v_call: TRBV7-3; d_call: TRBD2; j_call: TRBJ2-2; clone_size: .; cdr3_nt: TGTGCCAGCAGCTTGGGACTAGCGGGAGTCGGGGAGCTGTTTTTT; cdr3_aa: CASSLGLAGVGELFF
v_call: TRBV5-1; d_call: .; j_call: TRBJ1-5; clone_size: once; cdr3_nt: TGCGCCAGCAGCCCCCAGGGATGGGGTCAGCCCCAGCATTTT; cdr3_aa: CASSPQGWGQPQHF
v_call: TRBV7-9; d_call: TRBD2; j_call: TRBJ2-7; clone_size: .; cdr3_nt: TGTGCCAGCAGCTTAGAACTAGCGGGAGCCCCTGGGGAGCAGTACTTC; cdr3_aa: CASSLELAGAPGEQYF
v_call: TRBV19; d_call: .; j_call: TRBJ1-3; clone_size: .; cdr3_nt: TGTGCCAGTAGTTTTTGGGGCCCTCGGGAGTCTGGAAACACCATATATTTT; cdr3_aa: CASSFWGPRESGNTIYF
v_call: TRBV7-3; d_call: TRBD2; j_call: TRBJ2-1; clone_size: .; cdr3_nt: TGTGCCAGCAGCACAAGGACTAGCGGGGAGTACAATGAGCAGTTCTTC; cdr3_aa: CASSTRTSGEYNEQFF
v_call: TRBV29-1; d_call: .; j_call: TRBJ1-4; clone_size: .; cdr3_nt: TGCAGCGGGGGACGCGGCCCTAATGAAAAACTGTTTTTT; cdr3_aa: CSGGRGPNEKLFF
v_call: TRBV9; d_call: TRBD1; j_call: TRBJ1-6; clone_size: once; cdr3_nt: TGTGCCAGCAGCGCCCGGACAGGGGATTCACCCCTCCACTTT; cdr3_aa: CASSARTGDSPLHF
v_call: TRBV7-2; d_call: .; j_call: TRBJ1-6; clone_size: .; cdr3_nt: TGTGCCAGCAGCTTAGAGTCGCAGGGTAATTCACCCCTCCACTTT; cdr3_aa: CASSLESQGNSPLHF
v_call: TRBV5-4; d_call: .; j_call: TRBJ2-7; clone_size: .; cdr3_nt: TGTGCCAGCAGCTTGGACATCAGCTCCTACGAGCAGTACTTC; cdr3_aa: CASSLDISSYEQYF
v_call: TRBV5-6; d_call: TRBD2; j_call: TRBJ2-1; clone_size: .; cdr3_nt: TGTGCCAGCAGGGGACTAGGCAATGAGCAGTTCTTC; cdr3_aa: CASRGLGNEQFF
v_call: TRBV5-6; d_call: .; j_call: TRBJ1-3; clone_size: .; cdr3_nt: TGTGCCAGCAGCTTGTCGGGGGACCCAAGAAACACCATATATTTT; cdr3_aa: CASSLSGDPRNTIYF
v_call: TRBV5-4; d_call: TRBD2; j_call: TRBJ2-7; clone_size: .; cdr3_nt: TGTGCCAGCAGCCGGACTAGCGGGAGTAAACCCTACGAGCAGTACTTC; cdr3_aa: CASSRTSGSKPYEQYF
v_call: TRBV3-1/TRBV3-2; d_call: TRBD1; j_call: TRBJ1-2; clone_size: .; cdr3_nt: TGTGCCAGCAGCCAAGATGGACAGGTTTTTAACTATGGCTACACCTTC; cdr3_aa: CASSQDGQVFNYGYTF
v_call: TRBV28; d_call: TRBD1; j_call: TRBJ1-2; clone_size: once; cdr3_nt: TGTGCCAGCAGTCCTGGGACAGGAGCTAACTATGGCTACACCTTC; cdr3_aa: CASSPGTGANYGYTF
v_call: TRBV5-5; d_call: .; j_call: TRBJ2-4; clone_size: .; cdr3_nt: TGTGCCAGCAGCCGTCAACTTCAGGGGGGCAAGAACATTCAGTACTTC; cdr3_aa: CASSRQLQGGKNIQYF
v_call: TRBV3-1/TRBV3-2; d_call: TRBD2; j_call: TRBJ2-3; clone_size: once; cdr3_nt: TGTGCCAGCAGCCAAGACTTGAGCGGGGGTACAGATACGCAGTATTTT; cdr3_aa: CASSQDLSGGTDTQYF
v_call: TRBV19; d_call: TRBD1; j_call: TRBJ2-7; clone_size: .; cdr3_nt: TGTGCCCCGAGGGGACAGGGGGCCCAGTACTTC; cdr3_aa: CAPRGQGAQYF
v_call: TRBV5-1; d_call: TRBD1; j_call: TRBJ2-7; clone_size: .; cdr3_nt: TGCGCCAGCAGCGCCGACAGGGACGAGCAGTACTTC; cdr3_aa: CASSADRDEQYF
v_call: TRBV7-3; d_call: .; j_call: TRBJ2-1; clone_size: .; cdr3_nt: TGTGCCAGCAGCTTAACCCCCGGCGGGACCGTCAATGAGCAGTTCTTC; cdr3_aa: CASSLTPGGTVNEQFF
v_call: TRBV2; d_call: .; j_call: TRBJ1-4; clone_size: .; cdr3_nt: TGTGCCAGCGGAGGGGAGAGTGAAAAACTGTTTTTT; cdr3_aa: CASGGESEKLFF
v_call: TRBV6-5; d_call: .; j_call: TRBJ1-6; clone_size: .; cdr3_nt: TGTGCCAGCAGTCACCAGAATAATTCACCCCTCCACTTT; cdr3_aa: CASSHQNNSPLHF
v_call: TRBV19; d_call: TRBD1; j_call: TRBJ2-7; clone_size: .; cdr3_nt: TGTGCCAGCTCTCTTACCGGGACAGGGCGGCACGAGCAGTACTTC; cdr3_aa: CASSLTGTGRHEQYF